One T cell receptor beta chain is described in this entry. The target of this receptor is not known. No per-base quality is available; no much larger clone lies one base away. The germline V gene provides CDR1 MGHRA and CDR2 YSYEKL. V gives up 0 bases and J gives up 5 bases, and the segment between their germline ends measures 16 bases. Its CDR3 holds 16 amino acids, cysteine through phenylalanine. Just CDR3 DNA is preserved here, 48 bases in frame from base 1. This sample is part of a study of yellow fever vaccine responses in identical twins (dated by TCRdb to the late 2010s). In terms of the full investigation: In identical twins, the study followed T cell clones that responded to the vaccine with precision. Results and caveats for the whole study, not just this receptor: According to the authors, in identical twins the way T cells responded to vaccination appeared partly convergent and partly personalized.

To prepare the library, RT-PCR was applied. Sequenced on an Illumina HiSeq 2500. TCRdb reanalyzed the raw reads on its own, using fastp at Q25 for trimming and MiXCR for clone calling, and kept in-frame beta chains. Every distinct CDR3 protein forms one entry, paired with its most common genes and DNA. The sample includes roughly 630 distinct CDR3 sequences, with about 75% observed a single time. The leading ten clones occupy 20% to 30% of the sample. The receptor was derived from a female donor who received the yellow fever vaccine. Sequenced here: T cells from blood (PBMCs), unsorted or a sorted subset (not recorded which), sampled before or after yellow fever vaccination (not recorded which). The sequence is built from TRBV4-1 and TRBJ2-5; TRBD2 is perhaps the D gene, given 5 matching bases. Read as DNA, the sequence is TGCGCCAGCAGCCAAGATCATGGGAGCGGCGGGGAGACCCAGTACTTC. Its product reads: CASSQDHGSGGETQYF.